This T cell receptor (beta chain) was captured in a study of shared clonotypes between healthy human individuals. Profiling relied on immunoSEQ multiplex PCR, and the TCRdb table lists in-frame clones only, not all of them. The sample records hundreds of thousands of clones, around four fifths being singletons. Trimming removed 2 bases from V and 2 bases from J; junction bases left unmatched: 9. The germline gives CDR1 SGHVS, CDR2 FNYEAQ. The length of the CDR3 is 19 residues. The sequenced material came from memory CD4+ T cells sorted from blood. The subset was: CD45RA-negative fraction. The receptor comes from a woman in her 30s in good health. The chain carries TRBV7-6 and TRBJ2-1; 13 bases line up with TRBD2. The CDR3 DNA follows: TGTGCCAGCAGCTTATCCCGGGGAACTAGCGGGAGGGCCTACAATGAGCAGTTCTTC. It encodes CASSLSRGTSGRAYNEQFF.